This T cell receptor beta chain is from a study of T cells in localized non-small cell lung cancer. As to this clone: Its antigen is not known.

The ends lost 8 bases at V and 6 bases at J; junction bases unmatched: 6. Germline V CDR1 and CDR2: KGHSH, LQKENI. The CDR3 consists of 13 residues. Whole-study findings and limits: There were a median around 57 of the top 100 tumor clones appearing in adjacent lung. The study found T cell clonality highest in uninvolved adjacent lung, above tumor.

Some clones are missing from TCRdb's copy, which holds only in-frame ones; the method was immunoSEQ multiplex PCR. The table includes roughly 72,000 clones, around 82% detected once. The input for sequencing was peripheral blood, taken before any cancer treatment. This sequence joins TRBV18 and TRBJ1-2; 10 nucleotides match TRBD1. This TCR was recovered from a female donor of 60 years or more with stage I lung adenocarcinoma. CDR3 loop: CASASGQGNGYTF. Here the CDR3 DNA reads TGTGCCAGCGCCTCGGGACAGGGGAATGGCTACACCTTC.